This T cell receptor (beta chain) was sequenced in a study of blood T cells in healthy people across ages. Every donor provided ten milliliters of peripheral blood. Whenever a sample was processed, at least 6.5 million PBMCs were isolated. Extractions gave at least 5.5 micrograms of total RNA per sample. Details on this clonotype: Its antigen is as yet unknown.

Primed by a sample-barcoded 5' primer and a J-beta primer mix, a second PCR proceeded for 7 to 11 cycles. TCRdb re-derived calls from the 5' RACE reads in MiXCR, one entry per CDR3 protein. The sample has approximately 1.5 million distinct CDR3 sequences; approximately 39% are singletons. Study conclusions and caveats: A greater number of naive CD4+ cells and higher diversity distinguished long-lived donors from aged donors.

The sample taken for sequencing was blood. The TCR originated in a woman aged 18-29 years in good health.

The CDR3 protein is CASSSPPAKGYNEQFF. The DNA for the CDR3 is TGTGCCAGCAGTTCGCCCCCAGCTAAAGGGTACAATGAGCAGTTCTTC. The chain combines TRBV6-5 with TRBJ2-1; the D is unclear. Germline loops: CDR1 MNHEY, CDR2 SVGAGI. Trimming stripped 4 bases from V and 4 bases from J, with 17 bases between. CDR3 size: 16 residues.